Shown below are 2 T cell receptor beta chains from a single sample sequenced in a study of monozygotic twins with inflammatory bowel disease. After re-calling the 5' RACE reads, TCRdb lists one entry per CDR3 protein, DNA absent. The sample data list about 160,000 distinct CDR3 sequences. Sequencing input: blood. These receptor sequences come from a human donor with ulcerative colitis or Crohn's disease, or a healthy co-twin of an affected twin (not recorded which).

This sequence joins TRBV20-1 and TRBJ2-3; TCRdb outputs TRBD1, but without DNA this stays unchecked. This CDR3 is built from 13 residues. In germline, CDR1 is DFQATT, CDR2 SNEGSKA (reference sequence). CDR3 amino acids: CSATGTNMNPQYF.

The chain is built from TRBV6-1 and TRBJ1-5. This CDR3 has 13 amino acids. Germline V gene lookup returns CDR1 MNHNS and CDR2 SASEGT. The CDR3 here is CASRRRSNQPQHF.